These 21 T cell receptor beta chains share one sample of origin, sequenced in a study of human T cells and chemical hapten exposure. In TCRdb, the RACE reads were re-called with MiXCR into one record per CDR3 protein. This sample has about 52,000 distinct CDR3 sequences, with 9.9% found just once. Time point noted: patch test 3, about 24 weeks after DPC sensitization. Treatment given: therapeutic diphenylcyclopropenone sensitization with weekly scalp DPC. Material: whole blood, obtained in connection with sensitization to the hapten diphenylcyclopropenone (DPC). These receptors all come from a woman in her thirties or forties with alopecia areata. Some clones in this sample may be carry-over from other donors' samples.

This clonotype was recorded at least ten times. The V gene is TRBV6-1, the J gene TRBJ2-1; maybe TRBD1 (5 bases). Germline loops: CDR1 MNHNS, CDR2 SASEGT. The germline V and J ends were trimmed by 3 bases and 9 bases, with 18 bases remaining between them. CDR3 length: 15 residues. DNA of the CDR3: TGTGCCAGCAGTGACCGGTATCAGGGTAGGGGTGAGCAGTTCTTC. Amino acids: CASSDRYQGRGEQFF.

The rearrangement links TRBV4-1 to TRBJ2-1; D may be TRBD1 (6 bases). V lost 6 bases to trimming and J lost 0 bases, with 15 bases between them. The CDR3 is made up of 16 amino acids. The germline gives CDR1 MGHRA, CDR2 YSYEKL. Here the CDR3 DNA reads TGCGCCAGCAGACGGACAGCAACAAGCTCCTACAATGAGCAGTTCTTC. It yields the protein CASRRTATSSYNEQFF.

This clonotype was counted a few times. V and J are TRBV29-1 and TRBJ1-1; 9 bases are shared with TRBD1. V lost 6 bases to trimming and J lost 2 bases; unmatched junction nucleotides: 7. The CDR3 is 14 amino acids. CDR1 and CDR2 from the germline V gene are SQVTM and ANQGSEA. CDR3 protein: CSVRVTGGNTEAFF. The CDR3 DNA reads as TGCAGCGTCCGAGTGACAGGGGGTAACACTGAAGCTTTCTTT.

This clonotype was picked up a small number of times. The chain carries TRBV18 and TRBJ2-5; no clear D. The CDR3 runs to 13 residues. Germline-derived CDR1 and CDR2 are KGHSH and LQKENI. Trimming shortened V by 1 base and J by 4 bases, and 7 bases separated the two germline ends. CDR3 sequence: CASSPQYGETQYF. The CDR3 DNA is TGTGCCAGCTCACCACAGTACGGAGAGACCCAGTACTTC.

The rearrangement links TRBV27 to TRBJ2-3; perhaps TRBD2 as D (6 bases). This CDR3 contains 14 residues. The germline V gene encodes CDR1 MNHEY and CDR2 SMNVEV (reference sequence). V dropped 3 bases and J dropped 4 bases, with 11 bases sitting between them. The chain's CDR3 is CASSLASAADTQYF. The CDR3 DNA sequence: TGTGCCAGCAGTTTGGCTAGCGCGGCAGATACGCAGTATTTT.

In its sample, this clonotype was seen many times. V gene TRBV20-1 combines with J gene TRBJ2-1; a weak D match, TRBD2 (6 bases). Trimming stripped 0 bases from V and 0 bases from J, with 27 bases between. The CDR3 loop spans 21 amino acids. Germline CDR1 reads DFQATT; CDR2 reads SNEGSKA (reference sequence). DNA of the CDR3: TGCAGTGCTAGAGATTATATTAGCGGCCGAGGAGGCCTAAGCTCCTACAATGAGCAGTTCTTC. Translation: CSARDYISGRGGLSSYNEQFF.

This clonotype turned up a few times. This rearrangement joins TRBV5-1 to TRBJ1-2, with a weak D call TRBD1 (5 bases). Germline CDR1 is SGHRS and CDR2 is YFSETQ. The CDR3 covers 12 residues. V was clipped by 4 bases and J by 7 bases, with 11 bases between them. The CDR3 spells CASSQGLVGYTF. CDR3 nucleotides: TGCGCCAGCAGCCAGGGTCTCGTTGGCTACACCTTC. The complete variable domain, with remaining parts taken from reference TRBV5-1 and TRBJ1-2, reads KAGVTQTPRYLIKTRGQQVTLSCSPISGHRSVSWYQQTPGQGLQFLFEYFSETQRNKGNFPGRFSGRQFSNSRSEMNVSTLELGDSALYLCASSQGLVGYTFGSGTRLTVV.

This clonotype has just a few counts. V is TRBV19 and J is TRBJ1-2; TRBD1 matches 7 bases. The CDR3 is 15 residues long. Germline V lookup: CDR1 LNHDA, CDR2 SQIVND (reference sequence). With V trimmed by 10 bases and J by 3 bases, 14 bases remained unmatched. CDR3 coding DNA: TGTGCCACCCAAGGTGGCACAGGGGATCACTATGGCTACACCTTC. Amino acids: CATQGGTGDHYGYTF. Using reference TRBV19 and TRBJ1-2 for the parts outside the CDR3, the full variable domain is DGGITQSPKYLFRKEGQNVTLSCEQNLNHDAMYWYRQDPGQGLRLIYYSQIVNDFQKGDIAEGYSVSREKKESFPLTVTSAQKNPTAFYLCATQGGTGDHYGYTFGSGTRLTVV.

This clonotype has more than one count but fewer than ten. The chain links TRBV12-3 or TRBV12-4 to TRBJ2-3, with D perhaps assigned TRBD1 or TRBD2 (5 bases each). The CDR3 loop spans 14 amino acids. V was shortened by 2 bases and J by 6 bases, with 12 bases between the two germline ends. The CDR3 sequence is CASSLTGPGDTQYF. DNA of the CDR3: TGTGCCAGCAGTTTAACGGGGCCTGGGGATACGCAGTATTTT.

J is TRBJ1-1 and V is TRBV4-3, with D unclear. This CDR3 has 14 residues. Trimming removed 3 bases at V and 3 bases at J, with 11 bases between. The V gene's germline CDR1 is LGHNA and CDR2 YSLEER. The CDR3 loop is CASSHGPVDTEAFF. CDR3 DNA sequence: TGCGCCAGCAGCCATGGACCTGTGGACACTGAAGCTTTCTTT.

This clonotype was seen repeatedly, ten times or more. The V and J genes are TRBV30 and TRBJ1-5, with 8 bases aligning to TRBD1. Germline lookup yields CDR1 GTSNPN and CDR2 SVGIG (reference sequence). The trim removed 5 bases at V and 7 bases at J, leaving 13 bases unmatched. This CDR3 spans 15 amino acids. CDR3 region: CAWQDSDREVQPQHF. CDR3 DNA: TGTGCCTGGCAGGATTCGGACAGGGAAGTACAGCCCCAGCATTTT.

This clonotype was seen at least ten times. The chain has TRBV7-9 and TRBJ1-2; 7 nucleotides match TRBD1. Germline-derived CDR1 and CDR2 are SEHNR and FQNEAQ (reference sequence). The CDR3 consists of 17 residues. V was clipped by 3 bases and J by 6 bases; unmatched bases: 16. CDR3 in amino acids: CASSFSGIPRQGDGYTF. In DNA, the CDR3 is TGTGCCAGCAGCTTTAGTGGCATTCCTAGACAGGGAGATGGCTACACCTTC. The entire variable domain, with the rest obtained from reference TRBV7-9 and TRBJ1-2, is as follows: DTGVSQNPRHKITKRGQNVTFRCDPISEHNRLYWYRQTLGQGPEFLTYFQNEAQLEKSRLLSDRFSAERPKGSFSTLEIQRTEQGDSAMYLCASSFSGIPRQGDGYTFGSGTRLTVV.

This clonotype showed up just a few times. The CDR3 reads CSVDDMGPEAFF. The CDR3 DNA reads TGCAGCGTTGACGATATGGGTCCTGAAGCTTTCTTT. The rearrangement joins TRBV29-1 to TRBJ1-1; D is uncertain. Deletions cut 3 bases from V and 6 bases from J, with 11 bases between. The CDR3 runs 12 residues. Germline V CDR1 and CDR2: SQVTM, ANQGSEA. The full variable domain, rest sourced from reference TRBV29-1 and TRBJ1-1, is SAVISQKPSRDICQRGTSLTIQCQVDSQVTMMFWYRQQPGQSLTLIATANQGSEATYESGFVIDKFPISRPNLTFSTLTVSNMSPEDSSIYLCSVDDMGPEAFFGQGTRLTVV.

CDR3 DNA sequence: TGTGCCAGCACCCGAGAGCGGGGACTAGGCACAGATACGCAGTATTTT. It translates to CASTRERGLGTDTQYF. The genes are TRBV2 and TRBJ2-3, with 8 positions matching TRBD2. V was clipped by 7 bases and J by 1 base; unmatched bases: 10. CDR3 length: 16 residues. Germline V gives CDR1 SNHLY, CDR2 FYNNEI.

V and J are TRBV12-3 or TRBV12-4 and TRBJ2-1, with TRBD2 identical over 10 bases. V trimming: 6 bases; J trimming: 4 bases; junction bases outside the gene matches: 0. The CDR3 is made up of 13 amino acids. The CDR3 protein is CASRLAGYNEQFF. In DNA form, the CDR3 reads TGTGCCAGCAGACTAGCGGGGTACAATGAGCAGTTCTTC.

J is TRBJ2-3 and V is TRBV28, with D possibly matching TRBD1 (5 bases). This CDR3 comprises 15 residues. V was trimmed by 2 bases and J by 1 base, leaving 10 bases between them. Germline V gene lookup returns CDR1 MDHEN and CDR2 SYDVKM. Written as DNA, the CDR3 is TGTGCCAGCAGTTTAAAGGGGCCGGGCACAGATACGCAGTATTTT. Protein: CASSLKGPGTDTQYF.

The sample holds many counts of this clonotype. The V call is TRBV4-2, the J call TRBJ1-2; 9 nucleotides match TRBD1. The CDR3 loop spans 15 amino acids. The germline gives CDR1 LGHNA, CDR2 YNFKEQ. J gave up 8 bases and V 2 bases, and 9 bases lay outside the gene matches. The CDR3 here is CASSQPGTGIEGYTF. The DNA for the CDR3 is TGTGCCAGCAGCCAACCCGGGACAGGGATTGAGGGCTACACCTTC.

In DNA, the CDR3 is TGTGCCAGCACACGGGGGTCCTACGAGCAGTACTTC. Encoded protein: CASTRGSYEQYF. The chain has TRBV11-2 and TRBJ2-7; possibly TRBD2 for D (6 bases). This CDR3 spans 12 amino acids. V was cut by 7 bases and J by 1 base, with 8 bases left in between. Germline lookup yields CDR1 SGHAT and CDR2 FQNNGV.

This chain links TRBV13 with TRBJ2-3; 13 nucleotides align to TRBD2. The J segment lost 4 bases and the V segment lost 4 bases, leaving 5 bases of the junction unmatched. CDR1 and CDR2 (germline): PRHDT, FYEKMQ (reference sequence). The CDR3 contains 16 residues. The CDR3 DNA follows: TGTGCCAGCAGCTCCCCCGGGACTAGCGGGGCAGATACGCAGTATTTT. It is translated as CASSSPGTSGADTQYF.

Points on this clonotype: Since a much larger clone is just one base distant, this may be a read error. V usage is TRBV20-1 and J usage is TRBJ1-5; D unclear. This CDR3 is 14 amino acids long. In germline, CDR1 is DFQATT, CDR2 SNEGSKA (reference sequence). CDR3 amino acids: CSARTGIRNQPQLF. The CDR3 DNA reads TGCAGTGCAAGGACGGGCATTCGCAATCAGCCCCAGCTTTTT.

In its sample, this clonotype was seen many times. The chain couples TRBV6-1 to TRBJ2-5, with D unclear. The CDR3 loop spans 11 amino acids. The germline V gene has CDR1 MNHNS and CDR2 SASEGT. V was trimmed by 2 bases and J by 5 bases, leaving 3 bases between them. As DNA, the CDR3 is TGTGCCAGCAGTGAATGGGAGACCCAGTACTTC. Its protein product is CASSEWETQYF.